This entry features one T cell receptor (beta chain) sequence. The antigen remains undetermined. Data came from immunoSEQ multiplex PCR; TCRdb stores just in-frame clones and leaves some out. The repertoire holds about 70,000 clones, with 85% to 95% as singletons. The data stem from a study of lymphopenia after photon versus proton radiotherapy. Study results and caveats: Larger post-nadir TCR diversity loss correlated inversely with survival in deceased patients. Post-nadir diversity loss with photons came from oligoclonal expansion, particularly CD8+ Temra cells. Relative stability marked proton patients; photon patients lost diversity and naive cells.

Specimen: peripheral blood, collected from a patient treated with photon-based radiotherapy. This receptor was identified in a middle-aged woman with cholangiocarcinoma.

This CDR3 is CASSRGGGAILYNEQFF. The CDR3 nucleotides read TGCGCCAGCAGCCGGGGTGGGGGAGCCATCCTGTACAATGAGCAGTTCTTC. The chain links TRBV5-1 to TRBJ2-1; either TRBD1 or TRBD2 may fit D (5 bases each). Germline V gives CDR1 SGHRS, CDR2 YFSETQ. The CDR3 length is 17 residues. V was clipped by 4 bases and J by 4 bases, with 21 bases between them.